This is a list of T cell receptor beta chains from one sample in a study of cytomegalovirus exposure and HLA in healthy donors. The data were produced by immunoSEQ multiplex PCR, yet TCRdb's version contains in-frame clones alone and is incomplete. The table records under 110,000 clones, approximately 85% of them present only once. Sequences were obtained from PBMCs. These receptors were obtained from a man aged 25 to 40 in good health and CMV-seronegative. The CDR3 runs from the conserved cysteine through the conserved F or W. Each record gives: J gene, D gene, clone size, V gene, CDR3 protein, CDR3 DNA. D genes are given only for firm matches. The listing skips clone size in some rows; elsewhere it reads once, few, many or a size class.

j_gene: TRBJ2-2
d_gene: .
abundance: .
v_gene: TRBV30
CDR3aa: CAWKGVNTGELFF
CDR3nt: TGTGCCTGGAAGGGAGTAAACACCGGGGAGCTGTTTTTT

j_gene: TRBJ1-1
d_gene: .
abundance: .
v_gene: TRBV10-3
CDR3aa: CATNRGQEGTEAFF
CDR3nt: TGTGCCACCAACCGGGGACAAGAGGGAACTGAAGCTTTCTTT

j_gene: TRBJ2-4
d_gene: TRBD2
abundance: .
v_gene: TRBV18
CDR3aa: CASSPLSSGGPILAKNIQYF
CDR3nt: TGTGCCAGCTCACCGTTGTCTAGCGGGGGGCCGATTCTAGCCAAAAACATTCAGTACTTC

j_gene: TRBJ2-3
d_gene: .
abundance: .
v_gene: TRBV28
CDR3aa: CASSLWAELAPSTDTQYF
CDR3nt: TGTGCCAGCAGTTTATGGGCGGAACTAGCACCTAGCACAGATACGCAGTATTTT

j_gene: TRBJ2-3
d_gene: TRBD2
abundance: .
v_gene: TRBV7-6
CDR3aa: CASSLSRRTSGTDTQYF
CDR3nt: TGTGCCAGCAGCTTATCCCGCCGGACTAGCGGCACAGATACGCAGTATTTT

j_gene: TRBJ2-5
d_gene: .
abundance: once
v_gene: TRBV6-6
CDR3aa: CASSYFLTGETQYF
CDR3nt: TGTGCCAGCAGTTACTTCCTAACGGGAGAGACCCAGTACTTC

j_gene: TRBJ2-1
d_gene: TRBD2
abundance: .
v_gene: TRBV5-1
CDR3aa: CASSKRVAGGRRNEQFF
CDR3nt: TGCGCCAGCAGTAAAAGGGTAGCGGGGGGACGTCGCAATGAGCAGTTCTTC

j_gene: TRBJ2-7
d_gene: TRBD2
abundance: .
v_gene: TRBV29-1
CDR3aa: CSVVAGDYEQYF
CDR3nt: TGCAGCGTAGTAGCGGGAGACTACGAGCAGTACTTC

j_gene: TRBJ1-1
d_gene: .
abundance: .
v_gene: TRBV2
CDR3aa: CASGPEQGEAFF
CDR3nt: TGTGCCAGCGGGCCAGAACAGGGTGAAGCTTTCTTT

j_gene: TRBJ1-5
d_gene: TRBD1
abundance: .
v_gene: TRBV10-3
CDR3aa: CATSQGQGARLTAQHF
CDR3nt: TGTGCCACCTCTCAGGGACAGGGGGCGCGTTTAACGGCCCAGCATTTT

j_gene: TRBJ1-1
d_gene: .
abundance: .
v_gene: TRBV15
CDR3aa: CATGHNALQEAFF
CDR3nt: TGTGCCACGGGGCACAATGCCCTACAGGAAGCTTTCTTT

j_gene: TRBJ2-1
d_gene: TRBD2
abundance: .
v_gene: TRBV7-7
CDR3aa: CASSLGPIGLVYNEQFF
CDR3nt: TGTGCTAGCAGCTTAGGACCAATCGGACTAGTTTACAATGAGCAGTTCTTC

j_gene: TRBJ2-7
d_gene: .
abundance: .
v_gene: TRBV5-1
CDR3aa: CASSFPGKDEQYF
CDR3nt: TGCGCCAGCAGCTTCCCGGGGAAGGACGAGCAGTACTTC

j_gene: TRBJ1-2
d_gene: .
abundance: .
v_gene: TRBV6-1
CDR3aa: CASSEDQGPNYGYTF
CDR3nt: TGTGCCAGCAGTGAGGACCAGGGTCCTAACTATGGCTACACCTTC

j_gene: TRBJ1-1
d_gene: .
abundance: .
v_gene: TRBV10-1
CDR3aa: CASSWVVLTAPFNWEAFF
CDR3nt: TGCGCCAGCAGTTGGGTAGTTTTGACAGCACCATTCAACTGGGAAGCTTTCTTT

j_gene: TRBJ2-7
d_gene: TRBD2
abundance: .
v_gene: TRBV6-6
CDR3aa: CASSYWAGGIYEQYF
CDR3nt: TGTGCCAGCAGTTACTGGGCGGGAGGCATCTACGAGCAGTACTTC

j_gene: TRBJ1-1
d_gene: .
abundance: .
v_gene: TRBV30
CDR3aa: CAWSPRNTEAFF
CDR3nt: TGTGCCTGGAGCCCCCGGAACACTGAAGCTTTCTTT

j_gene: TRBJ2-3
d_gene: .
abundance: .
v_gene: TRBV6-5
CDR3aa: CASSGTGSTDTQYF
CDR3nt: TGTGCCAGCAGCGGAACCGGGAGCACAGATACGCAGTATTTT

j_gene: TRBJ2-7
d_gene: .
abundance: .
v_gene: TRBV6-1
CDR3aa: CAIRGFSYEQYF
CDR3nt: TGTGCCATAAGGGGTTTCTCCTACGAGCAGTACTTC

j_gene: TRBJ1-6
d_gene: .
abundance: .
v_gene: TRBV27
CDR3aa: CASSLSGWALDSPLHF
CDR3nt: TGTGCCAGCAGTTTGAGCGGGTGGGCTTTAGATTCACCCCTCCACTTT

j_gene: TRBJ1-5
d_gene: .
abundance: .
v_gene: TRBV27
CDR3aa: CASSLSAPNYSNQPQHF
CDR3nt: TGTGCCAGCAGTTTATCGGCCCCCAACTATAGCAATCAGCCCCAGCATTTT

j_gene: TRBJ2-1
d_gene: TRBD2
abundance: .
v_gene: TRBV19
CDR3aa: CASSHTPLSGGRARNEQFF
CDR3nt: TGTGCCAGTAGTCATACTCCCCTCTCAGGCGGGAGGGCCCGGAATGAGCAGTTCTTC

j_gene: TRBJ2-3
d_gene: TRBD2
abundance: few
v_gene: TRBV6-1
CDR3aa: CASSEASGSGTDTQYF
CDR3nt: TGTGCCAGCAGTGAAGCTAGCGGGAGTGGGACAGATACGCAGTATTTT

j_gene: TRBJ2-3
d_gene: TRBD1
abundance: .
v_gene: TRBV7-3
CDR3aa: CASSFSDRATDTQYF
CDR3nt: TGTGCCAGCAGCTTCTCGGACAGGGCCACAGATACGCAGTATTTT

j_gene: TRBJ2-6
d_gene: .
abundance: .
v_gene: TRBV29-1
CDR3aa: CSVEPGTDVPGANVLTF
CDR3nt: .

j_gene: TRBJ2-3
d_gene: TRBD2
abundance: .
v_gene: TRBV27
CDR3aa: CASSMQPGLAVTDTQYF
CDR3nt: TGTGCCAGCAGCATGCAGCCGGGACTAGCGGTCACAGATACGCAGTATTTT

j_gene: TRBJ1-2
d_gene: TRBD1
abundance: .
v_gene: TRBV5-6
CDR3aa: CASSLGIYGTGGNYGYTF
CDR3nt: TGTGCCAGCAGCTTGGGGATCTACGGGACAGGGGGTAACTATGGCTACACCTTC

j_gene: TRBJ1-2
d_gene: .
abundance: .
v_gene: TRBV9
CDR3aa: CASSPLGGGSWGYTF
CDR3nt: TGTGCCAGCAGCCCCCTCGGAGGCGGCTCTTGGGGCTACACCTTC

j_gene: TRBJ2-2
d_gene: .
abundance: .
v_gene: TRBV10-3
CDR3aa: CAISPDTGELFF
CDR3nt: TGTGCCATCAGTCCAGACACCGGGGAGCTGTTTTTT

j_gene: TRBJ2-7
d_gene: .
abundance: .
v_gene: TRBV19
CDR3aa: CASSISGLSSYEQYF
CDR3nt: TGTGCCAGTAGTATCTCGGGACTGAGCTCCTACGAGCAGTACTTC

j_gene: TRBJ2-7
d_gene: .
abundance: .
v_gene: TRBV5-4
CDR3aa: CASSSGTEYEQYF
CDR3nt: TGTGCCAGCAGCTCGGGAACAGAATACGAGCAGTACTTC

j_gene: TRBJ2-1
d_gene: .
abundance: .
v_gene: TRBV27
CDR3aa: CASSPRVALSYNEQFF
CDR3nt: TGTGCCAGCAGTCCGAGGGTGGCGCTTTCCTACAATGAGCAGTTCTTC

j_gene: TRBJ2-7
d_gene: TRBD1
abundance: .
v_gene: TRBV29-1
CDR3aa: CSVAGDSSYEQYF
CDR3nt: TGCAGCGTTGCCGGGGACAGCAGCTACGAGCAGTACTTC

j_gene: TRBJ2-6
d_gene: .
abundance: .
v_gene: TRBV19
CDR3aa: CASSRRGNLGAGANVLTF
CDR3nt: TGTGCCAGTAGTCGCAGGGGCAATCTCGGGGCTGGGGCCAACGTCCTGACTTTC

j_gene: TRBJ2-4
d_gene: .
abundance: .
v_gene: TRBV6-1
CDR3aa: CASMRRGAKNIQYF
CDR3nt: TGTGCCAGCATGAGACGGGGAGCCAAAAACATTCAGTACTTC

j_gene: TRBJ2-6
d_gene: TRBD2
abundance: .
v_gene: TRBV7-2
CDR3aa: CASSLGLAGASGANVLTF
CDR3nt: TGTGCCAGCAGCTTAGGGCTAGCGGGGGCCTCTGGGGCCAACGTCCTGACTTTC

j_gene: TRBJ1-4
d_gene: TRBD1
abundance: few
v_gene: TRBV2
CDR3aa: CASRGDSNEKLFF
CDR3nt: TGTGCCAGCAGGGGGGACAGTAATGAAAAACTGTTTTTT

j_gene: TRBJ2-2
d_gene: .
abundance: .
v_gene: TRBV6-5
CDR3aa: CASSYAEEGNGELFF
CDR3nt: TGTGCCAGCAGTTACGCCGAAGAGGGTAACGGGGAGCTGTTTTTT

j_gene: TRBJ2-7
d_gene: .
abundance: .
v_gene: TRBV5-4
CDR3aa: CASSLIGGESYEQYF
CDR3nt: TGTGCCAGCAGCTTGATCGGGGGAGAATCCTACGAGCAGTACTTC

j_gene: TRBJ1-5
d_gene: .
abundance: .
v_gene: TRBV7-9
CDR3aa: CASSLEGRLQHF
CDR3nt: TGTGCCAGCAGCTTAGAGGGGCGGCTCCAGCATTTT

j_gene: TRBJ1-2
d_gene: TRBD1
abundance: few
v_gene: TRBV7-9
CDR3aa: CASSFLPGGGRNYGYTF
CDR3nt: TGTGCCAGCAGCTTCCTACCAGGGGGCGGTAGGAACTATGGCTACACCTTC

j_gene: TRBJ2-7
d_gene: .
abundance: .
v_gene: TRBV29-1
CDR3aa: CSVGRSSYEQYF
CDR3nt: TGCAGCGTTGGCAGATCTTCCTACGAGCAGTACTTC

j_gene: TRBJ2-7
d_gene: .
abundance: .
v_gene: TRBV7-8
CDR3aa: CASSLRGSYEQYF
CDR3nt: TGTGCCAGCAGCTTAAGGGGATCCTACGAGCAGTACTTC

j_gene: TRBJ2-1
d_gene: .
abundance: .
v_gene: TRBV7-9
CDR3aa: CASSPGEFF
CDR3nt: TGTGCCAGCAGCCCGGGGGAGTTCTTC

j_gene: TRBJ2-2
d_gene: TRBD2
abundance: .
v_gene: TRBV4-1
CDR3aa: CASSRFFGLAGTTRELFF
CDR3nt: TGCGCCAGCAGCCGATTTTTCGGACTAGCGGGAACGACCAGGGAGCTGTTTTTT

j_gene: TRBJ2-5
d_gene: TRBD2
abundance: .
v_gene: TRBV28
CDR3aa: CASSHTRAGGKTQYF
CDR3nt: TGTGCCAGCAGTCATACGCGAGCGGGGGGAAAGACCCAGTACTTC

j_gene: TRBJ1-3
d_gene: .
abundance: .
v_gene: TRBV5-1
CDR3aa: CASSLTQGLRGNTIYF
CDR3nt: TGCGCCAGCAGCTTGACGCAGGGGTTGAGAGGAAACACCATATATTTT

j_gene: TRBJ2-3
d_gene: TRBD1
abundance: .
v_gene: TRBV11-2
CDR3aa: CASSLRTGRGSTDTQYF
CDR3nt: TGTGCCAGCAGCTTACGGACAGGGCGCGGTAGCACAGATACGCAGTATTTT

j_gene: TRBJ1-5
d_gene: TRBD1
abundance: .
v_gene: TRBV5-6
CDR3aa: CASIRDRGALGSNQPQHF
CDR3nt: TGTGCCAGCATCCGTGACAGGGGCGCCCTGGGTAGCAATCAGCCCCAGCATTTT

j_gene: TRBJ1-5
d_gene: .
abundance: once
v_gene: TRBV18
CDR3aa: CASSPDTDSNQPQHF
CDR3nt: TGTGCCAGCTCACCAGACACAGATAGCAATCAGCCCCAGCATTTT

j_gene: TRBJ1-1
d_gene: .
abundance: .
v_gene: TRBV7-9
CDR3aa: CASSSDRRGNTEAFF
CDR3nt: TGTGCCAGCAGCTCCGACCGTCGGGGGAACACTGAAGCTTTCTTT

j_gene: TRBJ2-3
d_gene: TRBD1
abundance: .
v_gene: TRBV29-1
CDR3aa: CSAAHPGQGAYSTDTQYF
CDR3nt: TGCAGCGCCGCACATCCGGGACAGGGGGCTTATAGCACAGATACGCAGTATTTT

j_gene: TRBJ2-5
d_gene: .
abundance: once
v_gene: TRBV5-3
CDR3aa: CARSRRQDQETQYF
CDR3nt: TGTGCCAGAAGCAGGCGACAAGACCAAGAGACCCAGTACTTC

j_gene: TRBJ1-1
d_gene: .
abundance: .
v_gene: TRBV7-6
CDR3aa: CASLRGRNTEAFF
CDR3nt: TGTGCCAGTTTGAGGGGGAGGAACACTGAAGCTTTCTTT

j_gene: TRBJ2-3
d_gene: TRBD2
abundance: .
v_gene: TRBV10-3
CDR3aa: CAITEAGSTDTQYF
CDR3nt: TGTGCCATCACCGAAGCGGGGTCCACAGATACGCAGTATTTT